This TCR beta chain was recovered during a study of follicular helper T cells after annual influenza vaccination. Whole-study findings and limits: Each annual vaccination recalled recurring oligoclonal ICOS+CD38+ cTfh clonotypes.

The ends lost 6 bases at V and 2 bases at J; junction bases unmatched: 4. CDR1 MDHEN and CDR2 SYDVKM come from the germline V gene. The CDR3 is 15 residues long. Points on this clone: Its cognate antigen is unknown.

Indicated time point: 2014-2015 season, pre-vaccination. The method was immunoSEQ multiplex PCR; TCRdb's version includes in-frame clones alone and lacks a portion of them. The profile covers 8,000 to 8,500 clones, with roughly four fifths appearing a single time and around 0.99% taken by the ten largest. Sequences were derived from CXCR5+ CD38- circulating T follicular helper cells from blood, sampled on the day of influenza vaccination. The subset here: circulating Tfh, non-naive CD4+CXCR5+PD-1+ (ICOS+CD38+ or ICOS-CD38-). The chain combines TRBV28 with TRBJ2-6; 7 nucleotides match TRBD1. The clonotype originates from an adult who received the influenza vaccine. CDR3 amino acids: CASRTQGTGANVLTF. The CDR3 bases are TGTGCCAGCAGGACACAGGGGACTGGGGCCAACGTCCTGACTTTC.